The sample holds one count of the clone carrying this TCR beta chain. What it recognizes is unknown. Distinct nucleotide sequences in the sample also encode this CDR3. The CDR3 totals 12 residues. Germline V gene lookup returns CDR1 MDHEN and CDR2 SYDVKM. V was trimmed by 2 bases and J by 4 bases, leaving 5 bases between them. Cocultured for five to seven days at 37°C were the mixed lymphocyte reaction cells. The data derive from a study of siplizumab effects on memory and regulatory T cells. Study context: The mixed lymphocyte reactions, run in pairs, contained siplizumab at 0.8 to 1 ug/mL or no drug. Study results and limitations: The authors could not assign a naive or memory phenotype to roughly 80-96% of proliferating CD4+ or CD8+ clones. Mappable alloreactive CD4+ clones were on average about 62% Treg-derived with siplizumab, about 29% in controls.

Only in-frame clones appear in the TCRdb table, and some are missing; sequencing was by immunoSEQ multiplex PCR. The sample has around 18,000 clones; approximately 50% are singletons. This TCR came from a human donor in good health; the cells came from an allogeneic mixed lymphocyte reaction. Sequencing was performed on CFSE-low (dividing) CD4+ T cells sorted from an allogeneic mixed lymphocyte reaction. This chain connects TRBV28 to TRBJ1-2; D is undetermined. The CDR3 spells CASSLVGYGYTF. For the CDR3, the DNA is TGTGCCAGCAGTTTAGTCGGCTATGGCTACACCTTC.